The rows below give T cell receptor beta chains drawn from one sample of a study of cytomegalovirus exposure and HLA in healthy donors. Sequencing was performed with immunoSEQ multiplex PCR; in TCRdb, only in-frame clones are kept and a portion is missing. This table holds 95,000 to 110,000 clones, 60% to 70% found once. Sequenced input: PBMCs. Source of these receptors: a woman aged 50 to 60 in good health and CMV-seronegative. Each CDR3 is given with its conserved first and last residue. The D gene is left open where the match is weak. Some rows mark clone size as missing; the rest say once, few, many or name a class of expanded clone.

>TRBJ1-3|TRBV7-9|few|.
CASSLASGGNTIYF
TGTGCCAGCAGCTTAGCCTCAGGGGGAAACACCATATATTTT
>TRBJ1-2|TRBV28|.|TRBD1
CASIRQGVNGYTF
TGTGCCAGCATCCGACAGGGAGTCAATGGCTACACCTTC
>TRBJ2-3|TRBV2|few|TRBD2
CASSGVAGGITDTQYF
TGTGCCAGCAGTGGGGTCGCGGGGGGGATCACAGATACGCAGTATTTT
>TRBJ2-1|TRBV7-9|.|TRBD2
CASSFLAGGNEQFF
TGTGCCAGCAGCTTCTTAGCGGGAGGCAATGAGCAGTTCTTC
>TRBJ2-1|TRBV19|.|.
CASSSSLNNEQFF
TGTGCCAGTAGCTCTAGTTTGAACAATGAGCAGTTCTTC
>TRBJ2-7|TRBV5-6|.|TRBD1
CASSQSPGTGNEQYF
TGTGCCAGTAGCCAATCCCCCGGGACAGGGAACGAGCAGTACTTC
>TRBJ1-6|TRBV5-4|few|TRBD1
CASSWGQNNSPLHF
TGTGCCAGCAGCTGGGGACAGAATAATTCACCCCTCCACTTT
>TRBJ1-2|TRBV30|few|.
CAWSQGPGGYTF
TGTGCCTGGAGCCAGGGGCCTGGTGGCTACACCTTC
>TRBJ2-7|TRBV7-9|.|.
CASSTSFGRGSYEQYF
TGTGCCAGCAGCACAAGTTTCGGACGGGGCTCCTACGAGCAGTACTTC
>TRBJ2-7|TRBV19|.|TRBD1
CASSGGQGTGNYEQYF
TGTGCCAGTAGTGGGGGACAGGGTACGGGCAACTACGAGCAGTACTTC
>TRBJ1-5|TRBV2|few|.
CASTDRTQPQHF
TGTGCCAGCACCGACAGGACCCAGCCCCAGCATTTT
>TRBJ2-1|TRBV14|.|.
CASSSRTNVAYNEQFF
TGTGCCAGCAGCTCGCGGACTAACGTGGCCTACAATGAGCAGTTCTTC
>TRBJ2-3|TRBV19|once|TRBD2
CASSLGGRGSDTQYF
TGTGCCAGTTCCTTGGGGGGGAGAGGGTCTGATACGCAGTATTTT
>TRBJ2-1|TRBV2|.|.
CATTKGGDSYNEQFF
TGTGCCACCACTAAAGGGGGTGACTCCTACAATGAGCAGTTCTTC
>TRBJ1-2|TRBV19|.|TRBD1
CASSVTGTVSLRDGYTF
TGTGCCAGTAGTGTAACCGGGACAGTTTCTTTAAGGGATGGCTACACCTTC
>TRBJ2-7|TRBV11-2|.|TRBD1
CASRRSGQSASYEQYF
TGTGCCAGCAGAAGATCGGGACAGTCGGCATCCTACGAGCAGTACTTC
>TRBJ1-4|TRBV2|once|.
CASSVWEGSNEKLFF
TGTGCCAGCAGTGTATGGGAGGGTAGTAATGAAAAACTGTTTTTT
>TRBJ1-5|TRBV6-1|.|.
CASSVRGNQPQHF
TGTGCCAGCAGTGTCCGGGGGAATCAGCCCCAGCATTTT
>TRBJ2-3|TRBV5-1|.|TRBD2
CASSLAGATDTQYF
TGCGCCAGCAGCTTAGCGGGAGCTACAGATACGCAGTATTTT
>TRBJ2-1|TRBV13|.|TRBD2
CASSLVAGGPNNEQFF
TGTGCCAGCAGCTTAGTTGCGGGAGGGCCAAACAATGAGCAGTTCTTC
>TRBJ1-6|TRBV19|.|.
CASSTDSDNSPLHF
TGTGCCAGTAGTACGGACAGTGATAATTCACCCCTCCACTTT
>TRBJ1-4|TRBV11-2|.|TRBD1
CASTPGQNHEKLFF
TGTGCCAGCACACCGGGACAGAACCATGAAAAACTGTTTTTT
>TRBJ2-5|TRBV2|.|.
CASRPRGTGGSRETQYF
TGTGCCAGCAGGCCGAGGGGGACGGGCGGGAGCAGGGAGACCCAGTACTTC
>TRBJ2-3|TRBV6-5|.|TRBD1
CASSYAGGYSADTQYF
TGTGCCAGCAGTTACGCAGGGGGCTACAGCGCAGATACGCAGTATTTT
>TRBJ1-3|TRBV18|.|.
CASSPGASSENTIYF
TGTGCCAGCTCACCAGGGGCCAGCTCCGAAAACACCATATATTTT
>TRBJ1-5|TRBV30|few|.
CAWSVPGTSNQPQHF
TGTGCCTGGAGTGTTCCGGGGACAAGCAATCAGCCCCAGCATTTT
>TRBJ2-3|TRBV4-3|.|TRBD2
CASSQHLGYGRESDTQYF
TGCGCCAGCAGCCAACACCTAGGGTACGGGAGGGAGTCAGATACGCAGTATTTT
>TRBJ2-4|TRBV6-6|few|TRBD2
CASSYGLAGGENIQYF
TGTGCCAGCAGTTACGGGCTAGCGGGTGGCGAAAACATTCAGTACTTC
>TRBJ2-1|TRBV11-3|once|TRBD1
CASAGQGYNEQFF
TGTGCCAGCGCGGGACAGGGTTACAATGAGCAGTTCTTC
>TRBJ1-1|TRBV5-8|.|.
CASSFFQGNTEAFF
TGTGCCAGCAGCTTTTTTCAGGGGAACACTGAAGCTTTCTTT
>TRBJ2-7|TRBV19|.|.
CASSALTRRGGEQYF
TGTGCCAGTAGTGCATTGACACGTCGAGGGGGCGAGCAGTACTTC
>TRBJ2-2|TRBV5-5|.|TRBD1
CASSSGQLGTGELFF
TGTGCCAGCAGCTCGGGACAGTTAGGTACCGGGGAGCTGTTTTTT
>TRBJ2-5|TRBV7-9|.|TRBD2
CASSRGLAGETQYF
TGTGCCAGCAGCCGAGGACTAGCGGGAGAGACCCAGTACTTC
>TRBJ2-5|TRBV19|.|TRBD2
CASRTSGGPQETQYF
TGTGCCAGTAGGACTAGCGGGGGGCCCCAAGAGACCCAGTACTTC
>TRBJ2-5|TRBV7-9|.|.
CASSLRRDWTMETQYF
TGTGCCAGCAGCTTAAGGCGGGACTGGACTATGGAGACCCAGTACTTC
>TRBJ2-1|TRBV5-4|few|TRBD1
CASSIGGEANEQFF
TGTGCCAGCAGCATAGGGGGCGAGGCGAATGAGCAGTTCTTC
>TRBJ2-5|TRBV12-5|once|TRBD1
CASGFRTGGEETQYF
TGTGCTAGTGGTTTCCGGACAGGGGGGGAAGAGACCCAGTACTTC
>TRBJ2-3|TRBV7-2|.|.
CASSLPSTDTQYF
TGTGCCAGCAGCTTACCTAGCACAGATACGCAGTATTTT
>TRBJ1-4|TRBV6-1|.|.
CASRGPGGEKLFF
TGTGCCAGCAGGGGTCCGGGGGGAGAAAAACTGTTTTTT
>TRBJ1-1|TRBV6-4|.|.
CASRHRDGTEAFF
TGTGCCAGCAGGCACAGGGACGGCACTGAAGCTTTCTTT
>TRBJ2-6|TRBV5-1|.|.
CASSLPTTGANVLTF
TGCGCCAGCAGCCTACCAACCACTGGGGCCAACGTCCTGACTTTC
>TRBJ2-6|TRBV7-9|few|.
CASSLRGYGANVLTF
TGTGCCAGCAGCTTAAGGGGTTATGGGGCCAACGTCCTGACTTTC
>TRBJ2-5|TRBV5-1|.|.
CASSLSREETQYF
TGCGCCAGCAGCTTGAGCAGGGAAGAGACCCAGTACTTC
>TRBJ2-1|TRBV25-1|.|TRBD2
CASSEGSGTYNEQFF
TGTGCCAGCAGTGAAGGGAGCGGGACTTACAATGAGCAGTTCTTC
>TRBJ2-1|TRBV2|.|TRBD2
CATRSGGYNEQFF
TGTGCCACCCGGAGCGGGGGCTACAATGAGCAGTTCTTC
>TRBJ2-3|TRBV11-3|.|TRBD2
CASSLGLTSGTDTQYF
TGTGCCAGCAGCTTAGGGCTGACTAGCGGCACAGATACGCAGTATTTT
>TRBJ1-5|TRBV5-5|.|.
CASSQGGGNQPQHF
TGTGCCAGCAGCCAAGGGGGGGGCAATCAGCCCCAGCATTTT
>TRBJ2-7|TRBV5-1|.|.
CASSLSGQTNEQYF
TGCGCCAGCAGCTTGAGTGGACAAACCAACGAGCAGTACTTC
>TRBJ2-1|TRBV9|few|TRBD2
CASSPGGASGSSYNEQFF
TGTGCCAGCAGCCCAGGAGGGGCTAGCGGCAGCTCCTACAATGAGCAGTTCTTC
>TRBJ2-7|TRBV29-1|.|TRBD1
CSVADRGDEQYF
TGCAGCGTTGCCGACAGGGGGGACGAGCAGTACTTC
>TRBJ1-1|TRBV7-8|few|.
CASSLGTASNTEAFF
TGTGCCAGCAGCTTAGGTACAGCCTCGAACACTGAAGCTTTCTTT
>TRBJ2-2|TRBV9|.|TRBD1
CASSGRTGITGELFF
TGTGCCAGCAGCGGTAGGACAGGAATCACCGGGGAGCTGTTTTTT
>TRBJ2-7|TRBV5-1|.|TRBD1
CASSLASGTGGNEQYF
TGCGCCAGCAGCTTGGCTTCCGGGACAGGGGGCAACGAGCAGTACTTC
>TRBJ2-3|TRBV9|.|TRBD2
CASSIAGDRSDTQYF
TGTGCCAGCAGCATAGCGGGAGATAGGTCAGATACGCAGTATTTT
>TRBJ1-4|TRBV7-9|few|.
CASSSTDRKLFF
TGTGCCAGCAGCTCGACCGACAGAAAACTGTTTTTT
>TRBJ2-5|TRBV6-1|.|TRBD2
CASSERGRARETQYF
TGTGCCAGCAGTGAACGCGGGAGGGCCAGAGAGACCCAGTACTTC
>TRBJ2-3|TRBV4-3|.|TRBD2
CASSQSAISGSATDTQYF
TGCGCCAGCAGCCAGTCCGCGATTAGCGGGAGTGCAACAGATACGCAGTATTTT
>TRBJ1-1|TRBV11-2|.|.
CASSQGQNTEAFF
TGTGCCAGCAGCCAGGGACAGAACACTGAAGCTTTCTTT
>TRBJ2-5|TRBV5-4|.|TRBD1
CASSFGTGGETQYF
TGTGCCAGCAGCTTTGGGACAGGGGGAGAGACCCAGTACTTC